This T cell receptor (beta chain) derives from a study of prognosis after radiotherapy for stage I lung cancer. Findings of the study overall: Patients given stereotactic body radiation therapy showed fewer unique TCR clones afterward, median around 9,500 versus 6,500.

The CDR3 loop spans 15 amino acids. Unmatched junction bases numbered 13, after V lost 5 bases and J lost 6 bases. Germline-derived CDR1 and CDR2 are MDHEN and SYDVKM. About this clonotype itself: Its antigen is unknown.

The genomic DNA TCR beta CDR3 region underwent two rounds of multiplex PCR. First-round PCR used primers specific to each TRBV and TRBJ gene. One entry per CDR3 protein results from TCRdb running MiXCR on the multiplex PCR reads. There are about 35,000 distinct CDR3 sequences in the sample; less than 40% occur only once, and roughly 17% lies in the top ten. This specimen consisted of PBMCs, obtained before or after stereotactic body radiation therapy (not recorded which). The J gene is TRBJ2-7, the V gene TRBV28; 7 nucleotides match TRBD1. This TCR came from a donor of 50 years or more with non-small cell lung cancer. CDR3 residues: CASSPLWARGCEQYF. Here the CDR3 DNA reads TGTGCCAGCAGTCCATTGTGGGCCAGGGGGTGCGAGCAGTACTTC.